This entry lists 7 T cell receptor beta chains sequenced from one sample in a study of patients and donors after allogeneic stem cell transplantation. One entry per CDR3 protein results from TCRdb running MiXCR on the RT-PCR reads. The sample shows about 960,000 distinct CDR3 sequences, more than 15% of them seen only once. The sequenced material came from blood, either unsorted or a sorted T cell fraction (not recorded which). These receptors were collected from a human donor who was either an allogeneic HSCT recipient or a stem cell or donor lymphocyte infusion donor (not recorded which). It is not recorded whose cells these are; they may come from a transplant donor.

This chain links TRBV12-3 or TRBV12-4 with TRBJ1-1; 8 positions match TRBD1. The J segment lost 1 base and the V segment lost 7 bases, leaving 5 bases of the junction unmatched. This CDR3 comprises 14 residues. In nucleotides, the CDR3 is TGTGCCAGCATCCCAGGACAGGGGAACACTGAAGCTTTCTTT. Amino acids: CASIPGQGNTEAFF.

The chain carries TRBV5-6 and TRBJ1-1; 7 bases are a match to TRBD1. This CDR3 is built from 16 residues. V trimming: 1 base; J trimming: 3 bases; junction bases outside the gene matches: 9. Germline V gene lookup returns CDR1 SGHDT and CDR2 YYEEEE. The CDR3 reads CASSLPGTAFYTEAFF. The DNA of the CDR3 is TGTGCCAGCAGCTTGCCCGGGACAGCCTTCTACACTGAAGCTTTCTTT.

This chain uses TRBV12-3 or TRBV12-4 with TRBJ1-5, with 10 bases fitting TRBD1. CDR3 length: 15 amino acids. V shed 2 bases, J shed 6 bases, and the junction held 4 bases outside the gene matches. The CDR3 protein is CASSLNGQGGQPQHF. The CDR3 nucleotides are TGTGCCAGCAGTTTAAATGGACAGGGGGGTCAGCCCCAGCATTTT.

This clonotype was seen more than once but under ten times. The genes are TRBV29-1 and TRBJ2-2; tentative D call: TRBD1 (5 bases). Germline values: CDR1 SQVTM, CDR2 ANQGSEA. The V and J ends lost 7 bases and 8 bases respectively, with 14 bases between them. CDR3 length: 12 amino acids. The CDR3 reads CSGTGWQGELFF. The CDR3 DNA follows: TGCAGCGGTACAGGTTGGCAAGGGGAGCTGTTTTTT.

The gene calls are TRBV15 and TRBJ1-2; D uncertain. The V gene's germline CDR1 is LNHNV and CDR2 YYDKDF (reference sequence). The CDR3 is 13 residues long. Deletions cut 8 bases from V and 3 bases from J, with 13 bases between. Here the CDR3 reads CATSLRMDYGYTF. In DNA, the CDR3 is TGTGCCACCTCTCTCAGGATGGACTATGGCTACACCTTC.

The chain combines TRBV5-1 with TRBJ1-1, with no clear D. CDR1 and CDR2 from the germline V gene are SGHRS and YFSETQ. The CDR3 covers 15 residues. V lost 0 bases and J lost 5, with 14 bases in between. The CDR3 DNA reads TGCGCCAGCAGCTTGGGTAGAGGGCCGGAAACTGAAGCTTTCTTT. Translation: CASSLGRGPETEAFF.

The V gene is TRBV20-1, the J gene TRBJ2-5; perhaps D is TRBD1 or TRBD2 (6 bases each). Trimming took off 6 bases at V and 5 bases at J, with 22 bases between the two ends. CDR1 is DFQATT, CDR2 SNEGSKA, per germline (reference sequence). The CDR3 covers 15 residues. CDR3 loop: CSAPRGLSVSETQYF. The CDR3 nucleotides read TGCAGTGCCCCCCGGGGGCTGAGTGTATCGGAGACCCAGTACTTC.